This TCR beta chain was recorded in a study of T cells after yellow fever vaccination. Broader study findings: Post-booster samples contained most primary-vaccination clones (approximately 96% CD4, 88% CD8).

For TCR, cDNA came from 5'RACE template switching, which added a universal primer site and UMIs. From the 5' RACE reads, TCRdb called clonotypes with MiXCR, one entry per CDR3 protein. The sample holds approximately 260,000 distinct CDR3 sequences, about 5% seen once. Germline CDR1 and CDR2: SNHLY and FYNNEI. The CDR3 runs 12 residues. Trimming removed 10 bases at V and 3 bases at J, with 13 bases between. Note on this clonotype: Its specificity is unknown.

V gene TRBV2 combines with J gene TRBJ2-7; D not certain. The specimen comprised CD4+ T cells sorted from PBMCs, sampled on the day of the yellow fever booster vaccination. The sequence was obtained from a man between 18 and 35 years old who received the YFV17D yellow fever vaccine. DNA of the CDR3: TGTGCCATCGGGCCCTTGGGCTACGAGCAGTACTTC. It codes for CAIGPLGYEQYF.